This TCR beta chain was profiled in a study of T cell responses to AZD1222 COVID-19 vaccine. Analyses pooled second doses at about 4 or about 12 weeks. On this clone: Its antigen is still unknown.

The germline CDR1 and CDR2 sequences are SQVTM and ANQGSEA. This CDR3 is 11 amino acids long. V was pared by 4 bases and J by 5 bases, with 5 bases between. Study findings and constraints: Increases in Spike-specific TCR breadth and depth were seen after two AZD1222 doses.

TCRdb's copy holds only in-frame clones and misses some; the assay was immunoSEQ multiplex PCR. The sample comprises roughly 150,000 clones, 90% to 95% of which are singletons, and 4% to 5.5% rests with the top ten. The gene calls are TRBV29-1 and TRBJ1-4; a possible D gene is TRBD1 (5 bases). The input for sequencing was peripheral blood, taken 28 days after the second AZD1222 dose. This TCR was recovered from an adult who received the AZD1222 COVID-19 vaccine. The CDR3 DNA reads TGCAGCGTTGGGGGGAATGAAAAACTGTTTTTT. Translated, it gives CSVGGNEKLFF.